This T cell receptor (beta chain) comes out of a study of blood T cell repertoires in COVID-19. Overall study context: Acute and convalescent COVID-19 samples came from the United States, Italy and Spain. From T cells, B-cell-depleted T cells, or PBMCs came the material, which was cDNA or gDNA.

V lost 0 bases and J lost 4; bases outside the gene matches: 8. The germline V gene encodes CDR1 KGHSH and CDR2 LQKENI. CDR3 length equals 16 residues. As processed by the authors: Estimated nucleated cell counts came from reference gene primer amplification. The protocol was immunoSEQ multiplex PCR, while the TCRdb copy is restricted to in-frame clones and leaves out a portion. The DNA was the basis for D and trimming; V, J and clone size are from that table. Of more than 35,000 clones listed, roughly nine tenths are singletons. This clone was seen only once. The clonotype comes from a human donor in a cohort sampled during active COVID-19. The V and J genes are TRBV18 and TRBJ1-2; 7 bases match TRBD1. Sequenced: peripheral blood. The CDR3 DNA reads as TGTGCCAGCTCACCACCGGGGACAGAGGCGATCTATGGCTACACCTTC. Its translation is CASSPPGTEAIYGYTF.